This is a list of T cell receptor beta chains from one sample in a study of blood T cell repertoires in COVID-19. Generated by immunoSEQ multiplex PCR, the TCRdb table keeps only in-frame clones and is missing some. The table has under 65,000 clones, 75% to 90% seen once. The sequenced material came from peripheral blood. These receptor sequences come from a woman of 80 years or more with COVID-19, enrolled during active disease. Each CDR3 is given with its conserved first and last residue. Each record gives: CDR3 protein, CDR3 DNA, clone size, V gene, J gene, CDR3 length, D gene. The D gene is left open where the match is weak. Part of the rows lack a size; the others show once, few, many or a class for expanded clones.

CDR3 protein: CASTKKGTVTDTQYF; CDR3 DNA: TGTGCCAGCACCAAAAAGGGGACAGTCACAGATACGCAGTATTTT; clone size: -; V gene: TRBV27; J gene: TRBJ2-3; CDR3 length: 15; D gene: TRBD1
CDR3 protein: CASSRGQVGNEQFF; CDR3 DNA: TGCGCCAGCAGCAGGGGACAGGTGGGCAATGAGCAGTTCTTC; clone size: -; V gene: TRBV5-1; J gene: TRBJ2-1; CDR3 length: 14; D gene: TRBD1
CDR3 protein: CASSKTGTSKAYEQYF; CDR3 DNA: TGTGCCAGTAGTAAAACCGGGACTAGCAAGGCCTACGAGCAGTACTTC; clone size: -; V gene: TRBV19; J gene: TRBJ2-7; CDR3 length: 16; D gene: TRBD2
CDR3 protein: CASSYSGAGPSYEQYF; CDR3 DNA: TGTGCCAGCAGTTACTCGGGAGCGGGGCCTTCCTACGAGCAGTACTTC; clone size: -; V gene: TRBV6-2/TRBV6-3; J gene: TRBJ2-7; CDR3 length: 16; D gene: TRBD2
CDR3 protein: CASSKTSGVYNEQFF; CDR3 DNA: TGTGCCAGTAGTAAGACTAGCGGGGTTTACAATGAGCAGTTCTTC; clone size: -; V gene: TRBV19; J gene: TRBJ2-1; CDR3 length: 15; D gene: TRBD2
CDR3 protein: CASSLVSGADQETQYF; CDR3 DNA: TGCGCCAGCAGCTTGGTTAGCGGGGCCGACCAAGAGACCCAGTACTTC; clone size: -; V gene: TRBV5-1; J gene: TRBJ2-5; CDR3 length: 16; D gene: TRBD2
CDR3 protein: CASSIRQVNTGELFF; CDR3 DNA: TGTGCCAGTAGTATACGGCAGGTAAACACCGGGGAGCTGTTTTTT; clone size: -; V gene: TRBV19; J gene: TRBJ2-2; CDR3 length: 15; D gene: -
CDR3 protein: CASKEGANGANVLTF; CDR3 DNA: TGCGCCAGCAAGGAGGGGGCGAATGGGGCCAACGTCCTGACTTTC; clone size: once; V gene: TRBV5-1; J gene: TRBJ2-6; CDR3 length: 15; D gene: -
CDR3 protein: CASSGTGWNSPLHF; CDR3 DNA: TGTGCCAGCTCGGGGACAGGGTGGAATTCACCCCTCCACTTT; clone size: -; V gene: TRBV11-2; J gene: TRBJ1-6; CDR3 length: 14; D gene: TRBD1
CDR3 protein: CASVEGNYNSPLHF; CDR3 DNA: TGTGCCAGCGTGGAGGGAAACTATAATTCACCCCTCCACTTT; clone size: -; V gene: TRBV25-1; J gene: TRBJ1-6; CDR3 length: 14; D gene: -
CDR3 protein: CATSTGQGPDTQYF; CDR3 DNA: TGCGCCACCTCCACGGGACAGGGACCAGATACGCAGTATTTT; clone size: -; V gene: TRBV5-1; J gene: TRBJ2-3; CDR3 length: 14; D gene: TRBD1
CDR3 protein: CASSGETGKVGELFF; CDR3 DNA: TGCGCCAGCAGTGGTGAGACAGGGAAGGTCGGGGAGCTGTTTTTT; clone size: -; V gene: TRBV5-1; J gene: TRBJ2-2; CDR3 length: 15; D gene: TRBD1
CDR3 protein: CSVRTGTNTEAFF; CDR3 DNA: TGCAGCGTTCGGACAGGGACGAACACTGAAGCTTTCTTT; clone size: -; V gene: TRBV29-1; J gene: TRBJ1-1; CDR3 length: 13; D gene: TRBD1
CDR3 protein: CATSRDPSLNTEAFF; CDR3 DNA: TGTGCCACCAGCAGAGATCCGAGTCTGAACACTGAAGCTTTCTTT; clone size: -; V gene: TRBV15; J gene: TRBJ1-1; CDR3 length: 15; D gene: -
CDR3 protein: CASSLGPGGTTTDTQYF; CDR3 DNA: TGTGCCAGCTCACTGGGGCCGGGTGGGACAACCACAGATACGCAGTATTTT; clone size: -; V gene: TRBV18; J gene: TRBJ2-3; CDR3 length: 17; D gene: -
CDR3 protein: CAISTSGTGINQPQHF; CDR3 DNA: TGTGCCATCAGCACCTCCGGGACAGGGATCAATCAGCCCCAGCATTTT; clone size: -; V gene: TRBV10-3; J gene: TRBJ1-5; CDR3 length: 16; D gene: TRBD1
CDR3 protein: CASSPYRQKDEKLFF; CDR3 DNA: TGTGCCAGCAGTCCTTACCGACAGAAAGATGAAAAACTGTTTTTT; clone size: -; V gene: TRBV27; J gene: TRBJ1-4; CDR3 length: 15; D gene: -
CDR3 protein: CASSSKTSAEYNEQFF; CDR3 DNA: TGTGCCAGCTCAAGCAAGACTAGCGCGGAATACAATGAGCAGTTCTTC; clone size: -; V gene: TRBV18; J gene: TRBJ2-1; CDR3 length: 16; D gene: TRBD2
CDR3 protein: CASSLGPGVYPEQYF; CDR3 DNA: TGCGCCAGCAGCTTGGGACCAGGGGTCTACCCCGAGCAGTACTTC; clone size: -; V gene: TRBV5-1; J gene: TRBJ2-7; CDR3 length: 15; D gene: -
CDR3 protein: CASSFGGNDNEQFF; CDR3 DNA: TGTGCCAGCAGCTTTGGAGGGAACGACAATGAGCAGTTCTTC; clone size: -; V gene: TRBV7-3; J gene: TRBJ2-1; CDR3 length: 14; D gene: -
CDR3 protein: CASSQANYGYTF; CDR3 DNA: TGTGCCAGCAGCCAAGCAAACTATGGCTACACCTTC; clone size: -; V gene: TRBV14; J gene: TRBJ1-2; CDR3 length: 12; D gene: -
CDR3 protein: CASRPVGQVGGYTF; CDR3 DNA: TGTGCCAGCAGGCCGGTGGGACAGGTGGGAGGCTACACCTTC; clone size: few; V gene: TRBV27; J gene: TRBJ1-2; CDR3 length: 14; D gene: TRBD1
CDR3 protein: CASSMDISLHF; CDR3 DNA: TGTGCCAGCAGTATGGACATCTCCCTCCACTTT; clone size: -; V gene: TRBV6-5; J gene: TRBJ1-6; CDR3 length: 11; D gene: -
CDR3 protein: CASEGTGDTEAFF; CDR3 DNA: TGTGCCAGCGAAGGGACAGGGGACACTGAAGCTTTCTTT; clone size: -; V gene: TRBV21-1; J gene: TRBJ1-1; CDR3 length: 13; D gene: -
CDR3 protein: CASSRDRGPNQPQHF; CDR3 DNA: TGTGCCAGCAGCAGGGACAGAGGCCCAAATCAGCCCCAGCATTTT; clone size: few; V gene: TRBV7-2; J gene: TRBJ1-5; CDR3 length: 15; D gene: TRBD1
CDR3 protein: CASSFYTGTGLYNEQFF; CDR3 DNA: TGCGCCAGCAGCTTTTACACCGGGACAGGGCTCTACAATGAGCAGTTCTTC; clone size: -; V gene: TRBV5-1; J gene: TRBJ2-1; CDR3 length: 17; D gene: TRBD1
CDR3 protein: CASSRTALGNQPQHF; CDR3 DNA: TGTGCCAGCAGTAGGACAGCTTTAGGGAATCAGCCCCAGCATTTT; clone size: -; V gene: TRBV27; J gene: TRBJ1-5; CDR3 length: 15; D gene: -
CDR3 protein: CASTRDRATEAFF; CDR3 DNA: TGCGCCAGCACCCGAGACAGGGCCACTGAAGCTTTCTTT; clone size: -; V gene: TRBV5-1; J gene: TRBJ1-1; CDR3 length: 13; D gene: TRBD1
CDR3 protein: CASSEAEAAGVKETQYF; CDR3 DNA: TGTGCCAGCAGTGAAGCAGAGGCAGCGGGGGTTAAAGAGACCCAGTACTTC; clone size: -; V gene: TRBV2; J gene: TRBJ2-5; CDR3 length: 17; D gene: TRBD2
CDR3 protein: CASFPTSGGRTDTQYF; CDR3 DNA: TGTGCCAGTTTCCCCACTAGCGGGGGGAGAACAGATACGCAGTATTTT; clone size: -; V gene: TRBV19; J gene: TRBJ2-3; CDR3 length: 16; D gene: TRBD2
CDR3 protein: CAWRTTGRDYGYTF; CDR3 DNA: TGTGCCTGGAGGACGACAGGTAGAGACTATGGCTACACCTTC; clone size: few; V gene: TRBV30; J gene: TRBJ1-2; CDR3 length: 14; D gene: -
CDR3 protein: CASSLSTGTGYHEQYF; CDR3 DNA: TGTGCCAGCAGCCTGTCAACCGGGACAGGGTACCACGAGCAGTACTTC; clone size: once; V gene: TRBV5-6; J gene: TRBJ2-7; CDR3 length: 16; D gene: TRBD1
CDR3 protein: CASSLGGTGLSYEQYF; CDR3 DNA: TGTGCCAGCAGCTTGGGGGGGACAGGGCTCTCCTACGAGCAGTACTTC; clone size: -; V gene: TRBV5-5; J gene: TRBJ2-7; CDR3 length: 16; D gene: TRBD1
CDR3 protein: CASSEGDRSNQPQHF; CDR3 DNA: TGTGCCAGCAGCGAAGGGGACAGGTCCAATCAGCCCCAGCATTTT; clone size: -; V gene: TRBV9; J gene: TRBJ1-5; CDR3 length: 15; D gene: TRBD1
CDR3 protein: CSADLTGMNTEAFF; CDR3 DNA: TGCAGCGCTGACTTGACAGGGATGAACACTGAAGCTTTCTTT; clone size: -; V gene: TRBV29-1; J gene: TRBJ1-1; CDR3 length: 14; D gene: TRBD1
CDR3 protein: CASTLTGGRQETQYF; CDR3 DNA: TGTGCCAGCACCTTGACAGGGGGCCGGCAAGAGACCCAGTACTTC; clone size: -; V gene: TRBV2; J gene: TRBJ2-5; CDR3 length: 15; D gene: TRBD1
CDR3 protein: CASSIDINGLAFNTEAFF; CDR3 DNA: TGTGCCAGTAGTATAGATATTAACGGATTAGCTTTCAACACTGAAGCTTTCTTT; clone size: -; V gene: TRBV19; J gene: TRBJ1-1; CDR3 length: 18; D gene: -